This T cell receptor beta chain was captured in a study of beta chain features in type 1 diabetes. Study-level information: Summed over all samples, the examined sorted cells came to 90 million to 120 million. Study findings and constraints: Junctions at VDJ sites from type 1 diabetes patients had fewer insertions and more deletions.

Sorting with CD45RO/CCR7/CD25/CD127/CD95/CD27 yielded naive, central memory, regulatory and stem-like memory CD4+ cells. This clone was recorded a few times. The antigen is not known. Other DNA sequences in this specimen translate into the identical CDR3. The CDR3 totals 15 residues. Per germline, CDR1 MNHNY and CDR2 SVGAGI (reference sequence). V lost 6 bases to trimming and J lost 5 bases; unmatched junction nucleotides: 9. Expressed TCRB transcripts were sequenced because the isolated RNA had all been reverse transcribed beforehand. The protocol was immunoSEQ multiplex PCR, while the TCRdb copy is restricted to in-frame clones and leaves out a portion. The table includes roughly 240,000 clones, 12% to 15% detected once.

The V and J genes are TRBV6-6 and TRBJ2-5; 10 positions match TRBD2. The receptor comes from a woman aged 40 to 55 in good health. The source material was naive CD4+ T cells from blood. The CDR3 DNA reads TGTGCCAGCAGCCCTCTAGCGGGGGTGGGTGAGACCCAGTACTTC. Translation: CASSPLAGVGETQYF.